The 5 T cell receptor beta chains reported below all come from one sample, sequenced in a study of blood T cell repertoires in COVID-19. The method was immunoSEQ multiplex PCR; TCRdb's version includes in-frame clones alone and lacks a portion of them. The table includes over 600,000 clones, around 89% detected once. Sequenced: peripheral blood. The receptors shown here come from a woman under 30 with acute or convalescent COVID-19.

For the CDR3, the DNA is TGTGCCAGCAGCTTAGGCCCGGGAGGGGGAGTTTCACCCCTCCACTTT. It encodes CASSLGPGGGVSPLHF. The rearrangement uses TRBV11-2 and TRBJ1-6; TRBD1 is a possible D gene (6 bases). The length of the CDR3 is 16 residues. V was trimmed by 1 base and J by 9 bases, leaving 16 bases between them. Germline CDR1 SGHAT, CDR2 FQNNGV.

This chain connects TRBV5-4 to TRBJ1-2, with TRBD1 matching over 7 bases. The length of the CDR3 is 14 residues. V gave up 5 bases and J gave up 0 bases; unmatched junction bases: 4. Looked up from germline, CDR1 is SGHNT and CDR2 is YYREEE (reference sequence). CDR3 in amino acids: CASSHDRANYGYTF. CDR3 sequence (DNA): TGTGCCAGCAGTCATGACAGGGCTAACTATGGCTACACCTTC.

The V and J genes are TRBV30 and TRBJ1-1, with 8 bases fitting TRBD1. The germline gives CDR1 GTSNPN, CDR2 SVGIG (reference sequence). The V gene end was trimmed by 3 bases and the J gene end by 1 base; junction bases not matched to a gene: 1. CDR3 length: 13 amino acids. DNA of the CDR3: TGTGCCTGGAGCGGGACAGGGAACACTGAAGCTTTCTTT. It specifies CAWSGTGNTEAFF.

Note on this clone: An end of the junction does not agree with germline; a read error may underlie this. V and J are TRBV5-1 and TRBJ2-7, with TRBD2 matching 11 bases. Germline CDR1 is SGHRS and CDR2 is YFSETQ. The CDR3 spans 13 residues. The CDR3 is CASARLAGLRPFF. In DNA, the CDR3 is TGCGCCAGCGCTCGACTAGCGGGGCTTCGACCGTTCTTC.

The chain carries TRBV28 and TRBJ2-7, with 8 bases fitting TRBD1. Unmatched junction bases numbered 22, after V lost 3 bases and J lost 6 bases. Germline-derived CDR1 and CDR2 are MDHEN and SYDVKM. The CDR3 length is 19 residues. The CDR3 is CASSLEAGGSGGRLGEQYF. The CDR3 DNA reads TGTGCCAGCAGTTTGGAAGCAGGGGGCTCAGGAGGCCGACTGGGCGAGCAGTACTTC.